This T cell receptor beta chain was identified in a study of Ad26.COV2.S vaccination and SARS-CoV-2 variants. With 0 bases clipped from V and 6 bases from J, the junction kept 6 bases outside the gene matches. The CDR3 is made up of 15 amino acids. The germline CDR1 and CDR2 sequences are LGHNA and YSLEER. Profiled with immunoSEQ multiplex PCR; TCRdb holds only in-frame clones, not every one. This table holds more than 85,000 clones, over 60% found once. This clone has only one observation. The TCR comes from a human donor who had recovered from COVID-19. The V and J genes are TRBV4-3 and TRBJ1-1; 8 bases fit TRBD1. Sequenced material: peripheral blood, taken after recovery from COVID-19. The CDR3 sequence: CASSQDRGQGSEAFF. The CDR3 coding sequence is TGCGCCAGCAGCCAAGATCGAGGACAGGGTTCTGAAGCTTTCTTT.